The 16 T cell receptor beta chains listed next were all sequenced from one sample in a study of spatial heterogeneity in lung cancer (dated by TCRdb to between 2018 and 2020). The library was generated by 5' RACE. Sequencing was carried out with a NextSeq 500. Starting from the raw public reads, TCRdb applied fastp trimming at Q25, assembled clones with MiXCR and retained in-frame beta chains. Rows with a matching CDR3 protein are joined into one entry that keeps the most common DNA and genes. This sample is represented by roughly 110,000 distinct CDR3 sequences; less than 14% of them were singletons. Clones ranked in the top ten supply approximately 24% of the sample. This sample's time point label indicates: blood at routine non-recurrence follow-up after resection. The sample here was PBMCs, taken at follow-up. Source of these receptors: a female donor with early-stage non-small cell lung cancer.

A few counts support this clonotype. V and J are TRBV5-1 and TRBJ2-1, with 10 bases matching TRBD1. This CDR3 comprises 15 residues. The ends lost 4 bases at V and 11 bases at J; junction bases unmatched: 12. In germline, CDR1 is SGHRS, CDR2 YFSETQ. CDR3 coding DNA: TGCGCCAGCAGCGTGGACAGGGGGGCCGGTCGGCAGCAGTTCTTC. Translation: CASSVDRGAGRQQFF.

The chain couples TRBV3-1 to TRBJ1-1; a weak D match, TRBD1 (6 bases). V was shortened by 0 bases and J by 0 bases, with 14 bases between the two germline ends. Germline V lookup: CDR1 LGHDT, CDR2 YNNKEL (reference sequence). This CDR3 contains 17 residues. In DNA form, the CDR3 reads TGTGCCAGCAGCCAAGATCAGGCAGGGGAGTTGAACACTGAAGCTTTCTTT. Translated, it gives CASSQDQAGELNTEAFF.

This chain connects TRBV7-8 to TRBJ1-1, with D unresolved. This CDR3 spans 14 amino acids. The V gene's germline CDR1 is SGHVS and CDR2 FQNEAQ. V was cut by 0 bases and J by 2 bases, with 7 bases left in between. The CDR3 protein is CASSLAAGNTEAFF. CDR3 nucleotide sequence: TGTGCCAGCAGCTTAGCGGCCGGAAACACTGAAGCTTTCTTT. Complete variable domain (other parts from reference TRBV7-8 and TRBJ1-1): GAGVSQSPRYKVAKRGQDVALRCDPISGHVSLFWYQQALGQGPEFLTYFQNEAQLDKSGLPSDRFFAERPEGSVSTLKIQRTQQEDSAVYLCASSLAAGNTEAFFGQGTRLTVV.

The chain couples TRBV3-1 to TRBJ1-2, with D maybe TRBD1 (5 bases). There are 14 residues in the CDR3. The germline CDR1 and CDR2 sequences are LGHDT and YNNKEL (reference sequence). The V gene lost 4 bases and the J gene lost 4 bases, with 13 bases spanning the gap. The CDR3 here is CASSPGYQGYGYTF. The DNA of the CDR3 is TGTGCCAGCAGCCCCGGTTATCAGGGCTATGGCTACACCTTC.

V and J are TRBV5-1 and TRBJ2-1; D remains unclear. V was pared by 5 bases and J by 5 bases, with 8 bases between. Germline CDR1 and CDR2: SGHRS and YFSETQ. This CDR3 is 12 amino acids long. The DNA of the CDR3 is TGCGCCAGCAGTTCGTCCCACAATGAGCAGTTCTTC. Its protein is CASSSSHNEQFF.

The chain recombines TRBV27 with TRBJ1-3; the match to TRBD1 covers 8 bases. The CDR3 consists of 14 residues. V dropped 6 bases and J dropped 5; count of bases not matched to a gene: 6. Germline V CDR1 and CDR2: MNHEY, SMNVEV (reference sequence). The CDR3 DNA sequence: TGTGCCAGCAGCTCGGACAGGGATAGAAACACCATATATTTT. This sequence encodes CASSSDRDRNTIYF.

This clonotype was counted at least ten times. V usage is TRBV29-1 and J usage is TRBJ2-1, with 10 bases aligning to TRBD2. J gave up 0 bases and V 4 bases, and 9 bases lay outside the gene matches. The CDR3 covers 17 residues. The V gene's germline CDR1 is SQVTM and CDR2 ANQGSEA. CDR3 protein: CSVGLSGRSSSYNEQFF. CDR3 bases: TGCAGCGTTGGTCTTAGCGGGAGGAGCAGCTCCTACAATGAGCAGTTCTTC.

This clonotype appeared many times. The gene calls are TRBV29-1 and TRBJ1-4; D possibly corresponds to TRBD1 (6 bases). This CDR3 has 14 amino acids. Germline V gene sequence: CDR1 SQVTM, CDR2 ANQGSEA. The V end was cut by 2 bases, the J end by 3 bases, with 10 bases between. The chain's CDR3 is CSVEQTGSNEKLFF. CDR3 coding DNA: TGCAGCGTTGAACAGACAGGATCTAATGAAAAACTGTTTTTT.

This clonotype came up a few times. This chain uses TRBV20-1 with TRBJ2-7; a possible D gene is TRBD2 (9 bases). The CDR3 consists of 15 residues. CDR1 is DFQATT and CDR2 is SNEGSKA in the germline V gene (reference sequence). Trimming took 2 bases from V and 5 from J, leaving 19 bases between them. For the CDR3, the DNA is TGCAGTGCTAGAATCGGTCTAGCGGGACAGGACGAGCAGTACTTC. Translation: CSARIGLAGQDEQYF.

This clonotype was counted a few times. This rearrangement joins TRBV7-9 to TRBJ2-7, with 11 bases aligning to TRBD1. CDR3 length equals 17 residues. CDR1 is SEHNR, CDR2 FQNEAQ, per germline (reference sequence). J lost 6 bases, V lost 5 bases, and 15 bases had no gene match. The CDR3 loop is CASSPAPGTGGGSEQYV. CDR3 nucleotides: TGTGCCAGCAGCCCCGCACCGGGGACAGGGGGTGGAAGCGAGCAGTACGTC.

This clonotype showed up just once. V usage is TRBV2 and J usage is TRBJ1-5; D uncertain. The CDR3 consists of 14 residues. Trimming took off 2 bases at V and 3 bases at J, with 8 bases between the two ends. The germline CDR1 and CDR2 sequences are SNHLY and FYNNEI. The chain's CDR3 is CASSEFRDNQPQHF. CDR3 in DNA: TGTGCCAGCAGTGAATTCAGAGACAATCAGCCCCAGCATTTT.

This sequence joins TRBV24-1 and TRBJ2-2; 8 bases match TRBD2. The V gene end was trimmed by 4 bases and the J gene end by 3 bases; junction bases not matched to a gene: 9. CDR3 length: 17 amino acids. CDR1 is KGHDR and CDR2 is SFDVKD in the germline V gene. The CDR3 region has the DNA TGTGCCACCAGTGACAACTGGGGCGGGAGGTACACCGGGGAGCTGTTTTTT. Protein sequence: CATSDNWGGRYTGELFF.

This clonotype was counted many times. V usage is TRBV24-1 and J usage is TRBJ2-6; 7 positions match TRBD1. V shed 2 bases and J 0 bases; nucleotides not matched to a gene: 9. The CDR3 has 19 amino acids. Germline values: CDR1 KGHDR, CDR2 SFDVKD. The CDR3 DNA is TGTGCCACCAGTGATTCCGGACAGGCCTTGCTCTCTGGGGCCAACGTCCTGACTTTC. Protein sequence: CATSDSGQALLSGANVLTF.

CDR3 in DNA: TGTGCCAGCAGCCAAGAAGGGGGCCGGCTAGGAACGCAGTATTTT. It specifies CASSQEGGRLGTQYF. The V gene is TRBV14, the J gene TRBJ2-3; 7 bases are a match to TRBD1. V gave up 0 bases and J gave up 9 bases; unmatched junction bases: 9. Germline CDR1 reads SGHDN; CDR2 reads FVKESK. The CDR3 extends over 15 amino acids.

This clonotype was counted at least ten times. The chain combines TRBV19 with TRBJ1-5; D remains unclear. This CDR3 has 14 residues. Per the germline V gene, CDR1 is LNHDA and CDR2 is SQIVND (reference sequence). The V end was cut by 4 bases, the J end by 0 bases, with 7 bases between. The CDR3 coding sequence is TGTGCCAGTAGTACTGGTAATAGCAATCAGCCCCAGCATTTT. It specifies CASSTGNSNQPQHF.

This clonotype showed up just a few times. The chain's CDR3 is CSVDRDGRSTEAFF. CDR3 bases: TGCAGCGTTGACCGGGACGGGCGGAGCACTGAAGCTTTCTTT. The chain is built from TRBV29-1 and TRBJ1-1; D is perhaps TRBD1 (5 bases). This CDR3 has 14 amino acids. The germline V and J ends were trimmed by 3 bases and 4 bases, with 15 bases remaining between them. Per germline, CDR1 SQVTM and CDR2 ANQGSEA. The full variable domain, with the rest looked up from reference TRBV29-1 and TRBJ1-1, is SAVISQKPSRDICQRGTSLTIQCQVDSQVTMMFWYRQQPGQSLTLIATANQGSEATYESGFVIDKFPISRPNLTFSTLTVSNMSPEDSSIYLCSVDRDGRSTEAFFGQGTRLTVV.